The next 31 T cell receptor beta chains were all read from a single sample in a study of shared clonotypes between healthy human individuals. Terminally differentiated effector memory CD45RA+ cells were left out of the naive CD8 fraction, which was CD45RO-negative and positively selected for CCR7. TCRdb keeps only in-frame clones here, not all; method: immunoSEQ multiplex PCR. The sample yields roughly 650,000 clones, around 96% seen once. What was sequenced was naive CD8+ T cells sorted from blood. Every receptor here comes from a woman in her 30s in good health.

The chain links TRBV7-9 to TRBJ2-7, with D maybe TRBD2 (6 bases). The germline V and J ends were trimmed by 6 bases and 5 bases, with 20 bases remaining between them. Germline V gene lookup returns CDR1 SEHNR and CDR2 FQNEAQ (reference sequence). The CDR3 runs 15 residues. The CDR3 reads CASRDSGRGPDEQYF. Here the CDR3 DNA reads TGTGCCAGCAGGGATTCCGGGAGAGGACCCGACGAGCAGTACTTC. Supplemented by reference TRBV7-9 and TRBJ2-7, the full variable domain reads DTGVSQNPRHKITKRGQNVTFRCDPISEHNRLYWYRQTLGQGPEFLTYFQNEAQLEKSRLLSDRFSAERPKGSFSTLEIQRTEQGDSAMYLCASRDSGRGPDEQYFGPGTRLTVT.

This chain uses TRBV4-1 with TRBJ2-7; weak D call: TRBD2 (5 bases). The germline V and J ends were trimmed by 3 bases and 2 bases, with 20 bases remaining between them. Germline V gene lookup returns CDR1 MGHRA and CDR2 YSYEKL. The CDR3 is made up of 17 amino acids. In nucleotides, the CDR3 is TGCGCCAGCAGCCATGACTGCCGGGAACCGGTCCCCTACGAGCAGTACTTC. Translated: CASSHDCREPVPYEQYF.

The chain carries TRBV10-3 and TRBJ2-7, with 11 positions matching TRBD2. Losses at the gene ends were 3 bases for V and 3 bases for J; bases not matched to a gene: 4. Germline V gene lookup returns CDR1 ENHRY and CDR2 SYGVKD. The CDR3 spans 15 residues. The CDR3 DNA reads TGTGCCATCAGTGACCCGGGGACTAGCGGCTACGAGCAGTACTTC. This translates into CAISDPGTSGYEQYF.

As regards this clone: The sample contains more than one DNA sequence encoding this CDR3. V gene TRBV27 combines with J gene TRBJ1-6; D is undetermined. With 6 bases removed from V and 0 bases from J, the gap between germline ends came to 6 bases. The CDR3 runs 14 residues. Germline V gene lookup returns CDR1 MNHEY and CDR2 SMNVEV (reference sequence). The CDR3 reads CASRLSSYNSPLHF. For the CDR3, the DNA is TGTGCCAGCAGGCTCAGCTCCTATAATTCACCCCTCCACTTT.

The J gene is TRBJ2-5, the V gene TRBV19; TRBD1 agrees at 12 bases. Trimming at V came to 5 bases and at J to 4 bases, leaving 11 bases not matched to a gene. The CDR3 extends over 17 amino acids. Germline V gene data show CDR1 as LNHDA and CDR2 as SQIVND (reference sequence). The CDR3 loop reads CASSHLRDRGPVETQYF. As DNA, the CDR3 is TGTGCCAGTAGTCATCTCCGGGACAGGGGGCCGGTAGAGACCCAGTACTTC.

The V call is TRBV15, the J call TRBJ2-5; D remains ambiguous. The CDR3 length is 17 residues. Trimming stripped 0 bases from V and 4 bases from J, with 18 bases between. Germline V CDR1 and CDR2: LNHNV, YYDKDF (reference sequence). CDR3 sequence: CATSRDSPYLNLETQYF. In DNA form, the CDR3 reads TGTGCCACCAGCAGAGATAGCCCATACCTAAACCTAGAGACCCAGTACTTC.

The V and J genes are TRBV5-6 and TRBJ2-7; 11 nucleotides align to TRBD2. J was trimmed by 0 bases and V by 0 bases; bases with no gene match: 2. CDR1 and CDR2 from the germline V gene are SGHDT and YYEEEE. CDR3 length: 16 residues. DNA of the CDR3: TGTGCCAGCAGCTTGGGACTAGCGGGGAGCTCCTACGAGCAGTACTTC. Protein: CASSLGLAGSSYEQYF.

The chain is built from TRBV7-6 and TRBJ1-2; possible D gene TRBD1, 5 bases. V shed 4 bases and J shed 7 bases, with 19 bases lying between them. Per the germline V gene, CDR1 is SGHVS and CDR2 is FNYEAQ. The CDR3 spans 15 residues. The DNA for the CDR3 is TGTGCCAGCAGCTCCCCGACGGGAGCGGGGGTTGGCTACACCTTC. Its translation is CASSSPTGAGVGYTF.

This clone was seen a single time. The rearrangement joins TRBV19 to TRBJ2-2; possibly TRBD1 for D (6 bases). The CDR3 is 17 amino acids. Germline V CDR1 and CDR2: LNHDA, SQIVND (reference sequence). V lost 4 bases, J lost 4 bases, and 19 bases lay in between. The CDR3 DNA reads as TGTGCCAGTAGTAAATTCCAATTACAGGGTCTCACCGGGGAGCTGTTTTTT. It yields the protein CASSKFQLQGLTGELFF.

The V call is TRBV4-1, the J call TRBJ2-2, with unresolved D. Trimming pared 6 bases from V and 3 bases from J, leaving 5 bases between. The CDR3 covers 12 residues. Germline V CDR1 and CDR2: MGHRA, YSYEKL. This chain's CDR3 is CASSPDTGELFF. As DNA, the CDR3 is TGCGCCAGCAGTCCGGACACCGGGGAGCTGTTTTTT.

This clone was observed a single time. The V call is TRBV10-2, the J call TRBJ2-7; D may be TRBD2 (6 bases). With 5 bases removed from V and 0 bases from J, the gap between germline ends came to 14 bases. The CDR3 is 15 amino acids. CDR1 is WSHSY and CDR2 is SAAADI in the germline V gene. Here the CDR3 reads CASSPLASNSYEQYF. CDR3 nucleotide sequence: TGCGCCAGCAGTCCACTAGCCTCCAACTCCTACGAGCAGTACTTC.

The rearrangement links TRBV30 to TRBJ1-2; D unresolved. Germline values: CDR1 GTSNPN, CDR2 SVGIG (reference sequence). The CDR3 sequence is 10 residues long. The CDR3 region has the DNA TGTGCTTTCTCCCGGGGTGGCTACACCTTC. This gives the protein CAFSRGGYTF.

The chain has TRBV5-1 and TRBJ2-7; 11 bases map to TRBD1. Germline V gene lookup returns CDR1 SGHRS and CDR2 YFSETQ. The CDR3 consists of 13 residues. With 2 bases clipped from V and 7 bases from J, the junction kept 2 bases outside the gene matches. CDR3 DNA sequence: TGCGCCAGCAGCTTCGGGACAGGGGGTGAGCAGTACTTC. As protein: CASSFGTGGEQYF.

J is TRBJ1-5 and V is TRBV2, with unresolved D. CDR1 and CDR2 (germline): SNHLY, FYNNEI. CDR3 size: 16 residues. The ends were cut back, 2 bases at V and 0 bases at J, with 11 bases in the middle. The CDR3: CASSELAAHSNQPQHF. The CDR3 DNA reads TGTGCCAGCAGTGAACTGGCTGCACATAGCAATCAGCCCCAGCATTTT.

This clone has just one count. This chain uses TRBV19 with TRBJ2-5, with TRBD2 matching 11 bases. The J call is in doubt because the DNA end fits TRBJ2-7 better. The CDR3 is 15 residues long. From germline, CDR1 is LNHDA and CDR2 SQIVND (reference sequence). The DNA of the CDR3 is TGTGCCAGTAGACCGACTAGCGGGATACCCTACGAGCAGTACTTC. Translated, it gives CASRPTSGIPYEQYF.

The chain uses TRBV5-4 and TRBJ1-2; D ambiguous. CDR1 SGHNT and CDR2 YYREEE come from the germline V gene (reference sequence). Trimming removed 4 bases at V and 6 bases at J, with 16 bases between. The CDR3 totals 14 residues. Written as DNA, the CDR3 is TGTGCCAGCAGCGGACCCGCGATTCGGGATGGCTACACCTTC. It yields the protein CASSGPAIRDGYTF. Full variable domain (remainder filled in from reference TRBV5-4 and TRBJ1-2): ETGVTQSPTHLIKTRGQQVTLRCSSQSGHNTVSWYQQALGQGPQFIFQYYREEENGRGNFPPRFSGLQFPNYSSELNVNALELDDSALYLCASSGPAIRDGYTFGSGTRLTVV.

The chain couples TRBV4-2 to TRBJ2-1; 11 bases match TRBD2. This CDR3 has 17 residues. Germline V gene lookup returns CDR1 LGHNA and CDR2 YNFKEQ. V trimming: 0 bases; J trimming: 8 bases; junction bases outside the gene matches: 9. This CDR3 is CASSQDVLAGEGDEQFF. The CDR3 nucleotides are TGTGCCAGCAGCCAAGATGTACTAGCGGGAGAGGGCGATGAGCAGTTCTTC.

The CDR3 DNA reads as TGTGCCAGCAGTCCCGACCAGAGCTCCTACAATGAGCAGTTCTTC. Amino acid sequence: CASSPDQSSYNEQFF. The rearrangement uses TRBV6-5 and TRBJ2-1; D unresolved. This CDR3 is built from 15 residues. Trimming removed 5 bases at V and 0 bases at J, with 11 bases between. Germline loops: CDR1 MNHEY, CDR2 SVGAGI.

The CDR3 DNA sequence: TGTGCCAGCTCAAGTTACGATACGCAGTATTTT. It encodes CASSSYDTQYF. This chain connects TRBV27 to TRBJ2-3, with no clear D. Germline V gene data show CDR1 as MNHEY and CDR2 as SMNVEV (reference sequence). Between the trimmed V and J ends, which lost 8 bases and 6 bases, there was a span of 9 bases. The length of the CDR3 is 11 residues.

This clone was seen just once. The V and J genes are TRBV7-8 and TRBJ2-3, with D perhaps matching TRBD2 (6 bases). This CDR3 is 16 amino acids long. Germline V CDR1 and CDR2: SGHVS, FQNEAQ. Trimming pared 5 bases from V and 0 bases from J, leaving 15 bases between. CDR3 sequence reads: CASSPTPSASTDTQYF. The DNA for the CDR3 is TGTGCCAGCAGCCCCACTCCTAGCGCTAGCACAGATACGCAGTATTTT.

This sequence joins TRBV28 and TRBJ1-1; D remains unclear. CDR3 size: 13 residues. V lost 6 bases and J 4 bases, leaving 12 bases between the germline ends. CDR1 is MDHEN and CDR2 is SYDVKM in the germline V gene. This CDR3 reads CASRRRGGTEAFF. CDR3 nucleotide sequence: TGTGCCAGCAGGCGGCGGGGAGGCACTGAAGCTTTCTTT.

The CDR3: CASSLSPGHHPGYTF. The CDR3 region has the DNA TGTGCCAGCAGTTTATCGCCGGGACACCACCCTGGCTACACCTTC. The rearrangement joins TRBV27 to TRBJ1-2, with D possibly being TRBD1 (6 bases). The CDR3 loop spans 15 amino acids. V was shortened by 0 bases and J by 7 bases, with 15 bases between the two germline ends. Germline V CDR1 and CDR2: MNHEY, SMNVEV (reference sequence).

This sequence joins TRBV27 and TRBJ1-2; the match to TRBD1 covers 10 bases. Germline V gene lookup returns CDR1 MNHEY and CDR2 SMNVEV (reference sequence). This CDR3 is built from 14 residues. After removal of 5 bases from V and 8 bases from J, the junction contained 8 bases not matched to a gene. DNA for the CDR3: TGTGCCAGCAGTATGGACGGACAGGGGGGCGGCTACACCTTC. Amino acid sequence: CASSMDGQGGGYTF.

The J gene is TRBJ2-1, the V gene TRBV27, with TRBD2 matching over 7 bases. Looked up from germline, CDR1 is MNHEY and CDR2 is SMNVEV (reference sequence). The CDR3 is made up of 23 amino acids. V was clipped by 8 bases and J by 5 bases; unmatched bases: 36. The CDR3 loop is CASGSAVIRSGQPSGPSHNEQFF. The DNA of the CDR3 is TGTGCCAGCGGGTCGGCGGTTATAAGGTCAGGGCAACCTAGCGGCCCTAGCCACAATGAGCAGTTCTTC.

The CDR3 protein is CASSQERQGKWAEAFF. The CDR3 nucleotides read TGCGCCAGCAGCCAAGAGCGACAGGGGAAATGGGCTGAAGCTTTCTTT. This chain connects TRBV4-1 to TRBJ1-1; 8 bases fit TRBD1. This CDR3 has 16 amino acids. Germline CDR1 reads MGHRA; CDR2 reads YSYEKL. V shed 0 bases and J 6 bases; nucleotides not matched to a gene: 9.

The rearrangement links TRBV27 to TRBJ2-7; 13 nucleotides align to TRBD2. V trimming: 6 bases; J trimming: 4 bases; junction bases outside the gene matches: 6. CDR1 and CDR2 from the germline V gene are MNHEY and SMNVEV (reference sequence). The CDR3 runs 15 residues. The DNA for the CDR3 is TGTGCCAGCAGACCCGGGACTAGCGGGACGTACGAGCAGTACTTC. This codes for CASRPGTSGTYEQYF.

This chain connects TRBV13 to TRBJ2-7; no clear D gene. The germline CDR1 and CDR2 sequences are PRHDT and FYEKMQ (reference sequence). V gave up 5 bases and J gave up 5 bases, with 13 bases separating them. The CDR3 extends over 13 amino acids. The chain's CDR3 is CASSHSPLDEQYF. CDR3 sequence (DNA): TGTGCCAGCAGCCATTCCCCATTAGACGAGCAGTACTTC.

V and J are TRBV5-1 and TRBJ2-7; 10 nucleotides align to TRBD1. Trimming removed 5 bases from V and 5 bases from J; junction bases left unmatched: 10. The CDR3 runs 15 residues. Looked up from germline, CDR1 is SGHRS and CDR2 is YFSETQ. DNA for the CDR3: TGCGCCAGCAGTTATTCCGGGACAGGGGTGGACGAGCAGTACTTC. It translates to CASSYSGTGVDEQYF.

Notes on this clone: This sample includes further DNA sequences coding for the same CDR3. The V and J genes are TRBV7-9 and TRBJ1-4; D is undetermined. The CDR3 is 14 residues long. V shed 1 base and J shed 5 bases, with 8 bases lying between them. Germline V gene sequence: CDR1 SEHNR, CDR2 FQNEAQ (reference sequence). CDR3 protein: CASSLGQANEKLFF. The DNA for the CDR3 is TGTGCCAGCAGCTTAGGGCAGGCGAATGAAAAACTGTTTTTT.

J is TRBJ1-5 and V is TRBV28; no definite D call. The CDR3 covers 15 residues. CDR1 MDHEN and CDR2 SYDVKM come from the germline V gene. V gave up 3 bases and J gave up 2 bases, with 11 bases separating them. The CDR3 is CASSFGESGNQPQHF. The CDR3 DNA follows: TGTGCCAGCAGTTTCGGAGAGTCGGGCAATCAGCCCCAGCATTTT.

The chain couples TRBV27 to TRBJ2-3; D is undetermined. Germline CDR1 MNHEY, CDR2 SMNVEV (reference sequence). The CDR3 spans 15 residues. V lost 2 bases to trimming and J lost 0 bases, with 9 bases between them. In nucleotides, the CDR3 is TGTGCCAGCAGTTTAGGGTCTCCTAGCACAGATACGCAGTATTTT. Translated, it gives CASSLGSPSTDTQYF.